This note documents a single T cell receptor (beta chain) sequence. Time point in this sample: week 3, after first cycle of checkpoint inhibitor. Apart from two fast progressors, RECIST 1.1 response was judged 12 weeks post-infusion. The CDR3 totals 14 residues. Trimming took 5 bases from V and 8 from J, leaving 13 bases between them. Germline CDR1 is SGHAT and CDR2 is FQNNGV. The data were taken from a study of blood T cell dynamics during melanoma immunotherapy. Study information: Patients with metastatic melanoma got pembrolizumab or nivolumab-ipilimumab as first-line care.

Some clones are missing from TCRdb's copy, which holds only in-frame ones; the method was immunoSEQ multiplex PCR. The sample has about 12,000 clones; 70% to 90% are singletons. The rearrangement uses TRBV11-2 and TRBJ1-6; D is undetermined. Sequenced material: blood, taken from a patient treated with checkpoint blockade. The receptor was derived from a human donor with melanoma. The CDR3 region has the DNA TGTGCCAGCAGCCCGGACCCAAGGCATTCACCCCTCCACTTT. The encoded protein is CASSPDPRHSPLHF.